The 21 T cell receptor beta chains below come from one sample, sequenced in a study of radiation and T cells in renal cell carcinoma. Generated by immunoSEQ multiplex PCR, the TCRdb table keeps only in-frame clones and is missing some. The sample lists some 150,000 clones, around four fifths occurring once. Time point described: baseline pretreatment blood. Regarding treatment: 15 Gy SBRT to primary tumor, nephrectomy 4 weeks later. Sequenced material: blood, taken from a patient whose treatment included radiotherapy and nephrectomy. The receptor source for this set is a woman between 45 and 65 years old with renal cell carcinoma.

The chain has TRBV7-7 and TRBJ2-7; D not certain. Germline V gene data show CDR1 as SSHAT and CDR2 as FNYEAQ (reference sequence). With 5 bases removed from V and 7 bases from J, the gap between germline ends came to 15 bases. This CDR3 contains 13 residues. CDR3 sequence (DNA): TGTGCCAGCAGCCCTGGGCCTCAAGGAGAGCAGTACTTC. It is translated as CASSPGPQGEQYF.

This chain uses TRBV29-1 with TRBJ2-7, with TRBD2 identical over 9 bases. The germline V gene encodes CDR1 SQVTM and CDR2 ANQGSEA. Unmatched junction bases numbered 2, after V lost 2 bases and J lost 6 bases. CDR3 length: 12 residues. CDR3 in amino acids: CSVEPSGAEQYF. DNA of the CDR3: TGCAGCGTTGAACCTAGCGGGGCCGAGCAGTACTTC.

The chain joins TRBV9 to TRBJ2-5; no firm D call. CDR3 length: 12 residues. With 0 bases removed from V and 4 bases from J, the gap between germline ends came to 4 bases. Germline V gives CDR1 SGDLS, CDR2 YYNGEE. CDR3 sequence (DNA): TGTGCCAGCAGCGTAGGGGCAGAGACCCAGTACTTC. Amino acid sequence: CASSVGAETQYF.

J is TRBJ2-2 and V is TRBV12-5; no definite D call. The V gene lost 0 bases and the J gene lost 0 bases, with 5 bases spanning the gap. This CDR3 has 15 amino acids. Germline values: CDR1 LGHNT, CDR2 FRNRAP. The CDR3 DNA reads TGTGCTAGTGGTTTGGTTCCGGCGAACACCGGGGAGCTGTTTTTT. Translated: CASGLVPANTGELFF.

The chain is built from TRBV28 and TRBJ2-3; TRBD2 matches at 8 bases. Germline CDR1 MDHEN, CDR2 SYDVKM. This CDR3 is 15 amino acids long. J lost 7 bases, V lost 6 bases, and 12 bases had no gene match. CDR3 loop: CASSRQSGSHYTQYF. In nucleotides, the CDR3 is TGTGCCAGCAGCCGCCAAAGCGGGAGTCACTATACGCAGTATTTT.

This chain uses TRBV9 with TRBJ2-1; D is unclear. The CDR3 is made up of 14 amino acids. V was clipped by 1 base and J by 2 bases, with 7 bases between them. CDR1 is SGDLS, CDR2 YYNGEE, per germline. Here the CDR3 DNA reads TGTGCCAGCAGCGTACAAGCAGCCTACAATGAGCAGTTCTTC. Its protein is CASSVQAAYNEQFF.

The J gene is TRBJ2-3, the V gene TRBV9, with 9 bases aligning to TRBD2. Germline V gene sequence: CDR1 SGDLS, CDR2 YYNGEE. This CDR3 is built from 15 residues. Germline trimming cut 4 bases from V and 4 bases from J; bases unmatched to any gene: 7. The CDR3 loop is CASSFSGRAADTQYF. The DNA for the CDR3 is TGTGCCAGCAGCTTTAGCGGGAGAGCCGCAGATACGCAGTATTTT.

In regard to this clone: At one end the junction does not follow the germline gene, possibly because of a read error. The chain employs TRBV2 and TRBJ2-1; 8 bases line up with TRBD2. CDR1 SNHLY and CDR2 FYNNEI come from the germline V gene. The CDR3 has 12 residues. For the CDR3, the DNA is TGTGCCAGCAGTGGGGAGGGACTAGTCTACATCTTC. Its translation is CASSGEGLVYIF. Using reference TRBV2 and TRBJ2-1 for the parts outside the CDR3, the full variable domain is EPEVTQTPSHQVTQMGQEVILRCVPISNHLYFYWYRQILGQKVEFLVSFYNNEISEKSEIFDDQFSVERPDGSNFTLKIRSTKLEDSAMYFCASSGEGLVYIFGPGTRLTVL.

The CDR3 sequence is CASTLNSYGELFF. The CDR3 DNA sequence: TGTGCCAGCACCCTAAACTCTTATGGGGAGCTGTTTTTT. The chain uses TRBV7-2 and TRBJ2-2, with no clear D. The ends were cut back, 7 bases at V and 8 bases at J, with 14 bases in the middle. The CDR3 is 13 amino acids. The V gene's germline CDR1 is SGHTA and CDR2 FQGNSA.

The chain uses TRBV7-9 and TRBJ2-7; TRBD2 matches 8 bases. With V trimmed by 0 bases and J by 9 bases, 4 bases remained unmatched. The germline gives CDR1 SEHNR, CDR2 FQNEAQ (reference sequence). The CDR3 totals 13 residues. CDR3: CASSLATSGGQYF. The CDR3 DNA reads as TGTGCCAGCAGCTTAGCAACTAGCGGAGGGCAGTACTTC.

The chain combines TRBV29-1 with TRBJ2-5; TRBD1 agrees at 7 bases. With V trimmed by 7 bases and J by 5 bases, 10 bases remained unmatched. Germline CDR1 SQVTM, CDR2 ANQGSEA. The CDR3 is 13 residues long. CDR3 nucleotide sequence: TGCAGCGCAGATCTCAGACAGGGTGAGACCCAGTACTTC. Translating gives CSADLRQGETQYF. The whole variable domain, filled in from reference TRBV29-1 and TRBJ2-5, reads SAVISQKPSRDICQRGTSLTIQCQVDSQVTMMFWYRQQPGQSLTLIATANQGSEATYESGFVIDKFPISRPNLTFSTLTVSNMSPEDSSIYLCSADLRQGETQYFGPGTRLLVL.

This clone was seen only once. The gene calls are TRBV6-5 and TRBJ2-7; no clear D gene. Germline lookup yields CDR1 MNHEY and CDR2 SVGAGI. V was clipped by 0 bases and J by 4 bases, with 16 bases between them. This CDR3 is 16 amino acids long. The CDR3 region is CASSYSAAEALYEQYF. CDR3 nucleotide sequence: TGTGCCAGCAGTTACTCGGCGGCGGAAGCCTTGTACGAGCAGTACTTC.

V and J are TRBV5-4 and TRBJ1-2; 7 nucleotides match TRBD1. With V trimmed by 5 bases and J by 1 base, 8 bases remained unmatched. The CDR3 covers 15 residues. Germline CDR1 is SGHNT and CDR2 is YYREEE (reference sequence). The CDR3 bases are TGTGCCAGCAGACCCGGGACAGAAGATAACTATGGCTACACCTTC. Protein sequence: CASRPGTEDNYGYTF.

This clone has at least ten counts. A junction end diverges from the germline sequence, so it may reflect a read error. DNA for the CDR3: TGCGCCAGCAGCCAGAGTACCGGGACAGGGGATTCACCCCTCCACTTT. It encodes CASSQSTGTGDSPLHF. This sequence joins TRBV7-9 and TRBJ1-6; 10 nucleotides align to TRBD1. The CDR3 length is 16 residues. Germline lookup yields CDR1 SEHNR and CDR2 FQNEAQ (reference sequence).

The chain joins TRBV6-1 to TRBJ2-5; perhaps TRBD2 as D (6 bases). The CDR3 is made up of 14 amino acids. From germline, CDR1 is MNHNS and CDR2 SASEGT. Trimming shortened V by 4 bases and J by 5 bases, and 14 bases separated the two germline ends. The CDR3 spells CASSVGGHRETQYF. The CDR3 region has the DNA TGTGCCAGCAGTGTCGGAGGGCATCGGGAGACCCAGTACTTC.

This clone was observed a few times. This chain uses TRBV6-5 with TRBJ1-4; D uncertain. Trimming removed 6 bases at V and 5 bases at J, with 13 bases between. Per germline, CDR1 MNHEY and CDR2 SVGAGI. This CDR3 spans 14 amino acids. CDR3 amino acids: CASRRTVGNEKLFF. CDR3 nucleotide sequence: TGTGCCAGCAGAAGAACAGTGGGCAATGAAAAACTGTTTTTT.

The V call is TRBV9, the J call TRBJ2-7; D perhaps matches TRBD2 (6 bases). V was pared by 0 bases and J by 3 bases, with 13 bases between. Germline CDR1 and CDR2: SGDLS and YYNGEE. This CDR3 contains 15 residues. Here the CDR3 DNA reads TGTGCCAGCAGCGTAGGCGGACTACCTATCTACGAGCAGTACTTC. Translated, it gives CASSVGGLPIYEQYF.

This clone was detected once. V is TRBV6-5 and J is TRBJ1-5; D not resolved. The V end was cut by 2 bases, the J end by 7 bases, with 15 bases between. This CDR3 has 15 amino acids. CDR1 and CDR2 from the germline V gene are MNHEY and SVGAGI. Here the CDR3 reads CASSYQPGPRQPQHF. For the CDR3, the DNA is TGTGCCAGCAGTTACCAGCCCGGGCCTCGACAGCCCCAGCATTTT.

The chain employs TRBV9 and TRBJ1-6, with 7 bases identical to TRBD1. CDR3 length: 14 residues. The ends lost 4 bases at V and 7 bases at J; junction bases unmatched: 5. Germline V gene data show CDR1 as SGDLS and CDR2 as YYNGEE. The chain's CDR3 is CASSPGQVNSPLHF. The CDR3 DNA reads as TGTGCCAGCAGCCCAGGACAGGTCAATTCACCCCTCCACTTT.

The genes are TRBV30 and TRBJ1-4; D not certain. The CDR3 spans 14 residues. Germline CDR1 reads GTSNPN; CDR2 reads SVGIG (reference sequence). Trimming shortened V by 0 bases and J by 8 bases, and 13 bases separated the two germline ends. The CDR3 loop is CAWSVSSGGEKLFF. Written as DNA, the CDR3 is TGTGCCTGGAGTGTCTCCTCAGGAGGCGAAAAACTGTTTTTT.

V gene TRBV18 combines with J gene TRBJ1-4; TRBD1 agrees at 10 bases. The V and J ends lost 0 bases and 8 bases, in that order; junction bases with no gene match: 3. Looked up from germline, CDR1 is KGHSH and CDR2 is LQKENI. CDR3 length: 15 residues. CDR3 sequence: CASSPPDRGREKLFF. CDR3 DNA sequence: TGTGCCAGCTCACCACCTGACAGGGGGCGCGAAAAACTGTTTTTT.